One and the same sample provided the 32 T cell receptor beta chains below, sequenced in a study of blood T cell repertoires in COVID-19. Generated by immunoSEQ multiplex PCR, the TCRdb table keeps only in-frame clones and is missing some. The sample lists around 220,000 clones, around nine tenths occurring once. Material: PBMCs or T cells enriched from blood (not recorded which). Receptors originate from a woman aged 18-35 years who had recovered from COVID-19.

As DNA, the CDR3 is TGTGCCAGCACCCAAATAAAAGGGGGCGCAGGGGGCTACACCTTC. This sequence encodes CASTQIKGGAGGYTF. V usage is TRBV6-5 and J usage is TRBJ1-2; 7 bases agree with TRBD1. The germline V gene has CDR1 MNHEY and CDR2 SVGAGI. The CDR3 extends over 15 amino acids. J gave up 8 bases and V 7 bases, and 16 bases lay outside the gene matches.

V is TRBV28 and J is TRBJ1-3; a weak D match, TRBD1 (6 bases). Germline V gives CDR1 MDHEN, CDR2 SYDVKM. CDR3 length: 15 residues. Trimming took 2 bases from V and 3 from J, leaving 11 bases between them. The CDR3 region is CASSLGGAGGNTIYF. CDR3 DNA: TGTGCCAGCAGTTTAGGGGGCGCCGGTGGAAACACCATATATTTT.

The chain links TRBV28 to TRBJ2-3, with D maybe TRBD2 (6 bases). Germline CDR1 reads MDHEN; CDR2 reads SYDVKM. The CDR3 has 14 amino acids. V was clipped by 3 bases and J by 3 bases, with 10 bases between them. This CDR3 is CASSLGGGTDTQYF. Here the CDR3 DNA reads TGTGCCAGCAGTTTGGGGGGAGGTACAGATACGCAGTATTTT.

The chain couples TRBV11-1 to TRBJ2-1; 10 nucleotides agree with TRBD2. The V gene's germline CDR1 is SGHAT and CDR2 FQDESV (reference sequence). The CDR3 contains 15 residues. V dropped 2 bases and J dropped 9; count of bases not matched to a gene: 7. CDR3 residues: CASSLTLAGVGEQFF. The CDR3 DNA sequence: TGTGCCAGCAGCTTAACCCTAGCGGGGGTTGGTGAGCAGTTCTTC.

The chain carries TRBV6-1 and TRBJ1-5; no firm D call. V gave up 0 bases and J gave up 7 bases, with 10 bases separating them. Germline CDR1 and CDR2: MNHNS and SASEGT. The CDR3 sequence is 14 residues long. DNA of the CDR3: TGTGCCAGCAGTGAAGCCGCGAGGGTCCAGCCCCAGCATTTT. The encoded protein is CASSEAARVQPQHF.

This clone was detected a few times. The chain is built from TRBV10-3 and TRBJ2-7, with 8 positions matching TRBD2. Trimming cost V 6 bases and J 3 bases; bases outside gene matches: 7. The CDR3 covers 14 residues. Germline V CDR1 and CDR2: ENHRY, SYGVKD. The CDR3 is CAISPGLVNYEQYF. CDR3 nucleotides: TGTGCCATCAGCCCGGGACTAGTAAACTACGAGCAGTACTTC.

This chain connects TRBV29-1 to TRBJ2-7; D is uncertain. V lost 3 bases, J lost 2 bases, and 8 bases lay in between. The CDR3 is made up of 12 amino acids. The germline gives CDR1 SQVTM, CDR2 ANQGSEA. The CDR3 spells CSVEHSPYEQYF. CDR3 DNA sequence: TGCAGCGTTGAGCACAGTCCCTACGAGCAGTACTTC.

The chain recombines TRBV28 with TRBJ2-2; D remains ambiguous. The V and J ends lost 5 bases and 4 bases respectively, with 11 bases between them. This CDR3 spans 14 amino acids. The germline CDR1 and CDR2 sequences are MDHEN and SYDVKM. The CDR3 DNA sequence: TGTGCCAGCAGTCCCCGGGTCCCCACCGGGGAGCTGTTTTTT. It yields the protein CASSPRVPTGELFF.

The CDR3 DNA reads as TGCGCCAGCAGGGGAGTCGAGACCCAGTACTTC. As protein: CASRGVETQYF. The rearrangement joins TRBV5-1 to TRBJ2-5, with TRBD2 as a possible D gene (5 bases). CDR1 and CDR2 from the germline V gene are SGHRS and YFSETQ. This CDR3 comprises 11 residues. V was cut by 5 bases and J by 5 bases, with 7 bases left in between.

The CDR3: CASSGRGAYGYTF. The CDR3 DNA reads as TGTGCCAGCAGCGGGCGGGGGGCCTATGGCTACACCTTC. V gene TRBV5-4 combines with J gene TRBJ1-2; D is possibly TRBD1 (6 bases). The V and J ends lost 4 bases and 4 bases respectively, with 11 bases between them. The CDR3 is made up of 13 amino acids. Looked up from germline, CDR1 is SGHNT and CDR2 is YYREEE (reference sequence).

About this clone: Other DNA sequences of this sample code for an identical CDR3. CDR3 amino acids: CAISESGDSEAFF. CDR3 in DNA: TGTGCCATCAGTGAGTCCGGGGACTCTGAAGCTTTCTTT. The chain carries TRBV10-3 and TRBJ1-1; TRBD1 is a possible D gene (5 bases). V was cut by 0 bases and J by 6 bases, with 8 bases left in between. The CDR3 is made up of 13 amino acids. CDR1 is ENHRY, CDR2 SYGVKD, per germline.

The chain joins TRBV3-1 (or the pseudogene TRBV3-2) to TRBJ1-5, with TRBD1 identical over 8 bases. Losses at the gene ends were 7 bases for V and 6 bases for J; bases not matched to a gene: 8. This CDR3 is built from 14 residues. The germline gives CDR1 LGHDT, CDR2 YNNKEL (reference sequence). Here the CDR3 reads CASTQGASGQPQHF. CDR3 nucleotide sequence: TGTGCCAGCACCCAGGGGGCTAGTGGTCAGCCCCAGCATTTT.

This chain uses TRBV19 with TRBJ2-5; perhaps TRBD2 as D (5 bases). With 6 bases removed from V and 0 bases from J, the gap between germline ends came to 11 bases. There are 14 residues in the CDR3. The germline CDR1 and CDR2 sequences are LNHDA and SQIVND (reference sequence). The CDR3, as DNA: TGTGCCAGTAGATCGCTAGCCAACCAAGAGACCCAGTACTTC. It translates to CASRSLANQETQYF.

This sequence joins TRBV5-1 and TRBJ1-1; 9 nucleotides align to TRBD1. Looked up from germline, CDR1 is SGHRS and CDR2 is YFSETQ. This CDR3 contains 16 residues. The V gene end was trimmed by 0 bases and the J gene end by 3 bases; junction bases not matched to a gene: 6. Here the CDR3 DNA reads TGCGCCAGCAGCTTGGGGGACAGGGTCGGGTACACTGAAGCTTTCTTT. Protein product: CASSLGDRVGYTEAFF.

The rearrangement uses TRBV20-1 and TRBJ2-2, with D possibly matching TRBD2 (6 bases). The CDR3 loop spans 13 amino acids. The germline CDR1 and CDR2 sequences are DFQATT and SNEGSKA (reference sequence). V lost 3 bases and J 7 bases, leaving 12 bases between the germline ends. CDR3 protein: CSASAGLSGELFF. The CDR3 nucleotides read TGCAGTGCTAGTGCGGGGTTGAGCGGGGAGCTGTTTTTT.

The CDR3 coding sequence is TGTGCCAGCTCACCATATGGACAGGAAGAGACCCAGTACTTC. Amino acids: CASSPYGQEETQYF. The chain employs TRBV18 and TRBJ2-5; the match to TRBD1 covers 7 bases. The CDR3 has 14 amino acids. After removal of 2 bases from V and 3 bases from J, the junction contained 3 bases not matched to a gene. Per the germline V gene, CDR1 is KGHSH and CDR2 is LQKENI.

V is TRBV28 and J is TRBJ1-5; 7 bases align to TRBD1. The V gene end was trimmed by 2 bases and the J gene end by 6 bases; junction bases not matched to a gene: 1. Germline V gene data show CDR1 as MDHEN and CDR2 as SYDVKM. CDR3 size: 13 residues. CDR3 sequence: CASSLTGVQPQHF. CDR3 DNA: TGTGCCAGCAGTTTAACAGGGGTTCAGCCCCAGCATTTT.

This rearrangement joins TRBV29-1 to TRBJ2-1; a possible D gene is TRBD2 (6 bases). CDR3 length: 16 amino acids. The ends were cut back, 4 bases at V and 5 bases at J, with 21 bases in the middle. Germline CDR1 reads SQVTM; CDR2 reads ANQGSEA. CDR3 nucleotides: TGCAGCGTTGTTGGAATGCTCCCGGGACTTAACAATGAGCAGTTCTTC. Translation gives CSVVGMLPGLNNEQFF.

The V call is TRBV24-1, the J call TRBJ2-1; TRBD2 agrees at 9 bases. The CDR3 spans 16 residues. Looked up from germline, CDR1 is KGHDR and CDR2 is SFDVKD. V lost 11 bases, J lost 9 bases, and 19 bases stayed unmatched. The CDR3 bases are TGTGCCAACGAAGCCCGAGCGGGAGGATTCGGGGCTGAGCAGTTCTTC. It is translated as CANEARAGGFGAEQFF.

The genes are TRBV6-4 and TRBJ2-3; 7 nucleotides agree with TRBD2. CDR1 is MRHNA, CDR2 SNTAGT, per germline. J gave up 0 bases and V 2 bases, and 2 bases lay outside the gene matches. The length of the CDR3 is 15 residues. CDR3 sequence: CASSDASGSTDTQYF. In nucleotides, the CDR3 is TGTGCCAGCAGTGACGCTAGCGGTAGCACAGATACGCAGTATTTT.

The chain carries TRBV5-1 and TRBJ2-1; 9 nucleotides align to TRBD2. The J segment lost 5 bases and the V segment lost 4 bases, leaving 7 bases of the junction unmatched. This CDR3 contains 15 residues. Germline loops: CDR1 SGHRS, CDR2 YFSETQ. The CDR3 here is CASSPTSGRDNEQFF. The CDR3 nucleotides read TGCGCCAGCAGCCCGACTAGCGGACGGGACAATGAGCAGTTCTTC.

This clone occurred once. The rearrangement links TRBV24-1 to TRBJ1-6; possibly TRBD1 for D (5 bases). Trimming shortened V by 9 bases and J by 6 bases, and 11 bases separated the two germline ends. Per the germline V gene, CDR1 is KGHDR and CDR2 is SFDVKD. The CDR3 consists of 13 residues. CDR3 protein: CATRGASNSPLHF. The CDR3 coding sequence is TGTGCCACCCGCGGGGCCTCTAATTCACCCCTCCACTTT.

This chain uses TRBV3-1 (or the pseudogene TRBV3-2) with TRBJ1-1; D remains ambiguous. V lost 2 bases and J 0 bases, leaving 16 bases between the germline ends. The CDR3 extends over 17 amino acids. Germline CDR1 reads LGHDT; CDR2 reads YNNKEL (reference sequence). CDR3 DNA sequence: TGTGCCAGCAGCCAATTGCGGGAGGTAGATATGAACACTGAAGCTTTCTTT. Translating gives CASSQLREVDMNTEAFF.

The chain links TRBV6-5 to TRBJ1-2; 7 bases agree with TRBD1. Germline V lookup: CDR1 MNHEY, CDR2 SVGAGI. The CDR3 contains 14 residues. J lost 4 bases, V lost 6 bases, and 8 bases had no gene match. The CDR3: CASSPGGNVYGYTF. CDR3 DNA: TGTGCCAGCAGCCCAGGGGGTAATGTCTATGGCTACACCTTC.

This clone was picked up a small number of times. V and J are TRBV7-8 and TRBJ1-6; 8 bases are shared with TRBD1. J gave up 10 bases and V 0 bases, and 5 bases lay outside the gene matches. The germline gives CDR1 SGHVS, CDR2 FQNEAQ. This CDR3 is built from 15 residues. CDR3 sequence: CASSLATGDGSPLHF. Written as DNA, the CDR3 is TGTGCCAGCAGCTTAGCGACAGGGGATGGGTCACCCCTCCACTTT.

J is TRBJ1-1 and V is TRBV19; D is unresolved. CDR3 length equals 15 residues. From germline, CDR1 is LNHDA and CDR2 SQIVND (reference sequence). V was cut by 6 bases and J by 3 bases, with 17 bases left in between. The CDR3 sequence is CASSLPGVADTEAFF. The CDR3 DNA reads as TGTGCCAGTAGCCTCCCCGGGGTTGCGGACACTGAAGCTTTCTTT.

This clone was found a few times. V gene TRBV7-9 combines with J gene TRBJ1-3; tentatively, D is TRBD1 (5 bases). The length of the CDR3 is 13 residues. V was trimmed by 3 bases and J by 5 bases, leaving 8 bases between them. CDR1 and CDR2 (germline): SEHNR, FQNEAQ (reference sequence). DNA for the CDR3: TGTGCCAGCAGCTTGGACACAAGAAACACCATATATTTT. Translation: CASSLDTRNTIYF.

The chain links TRBV28 to TRBJ2-7, with 12 positions matching TRBD2. Germline V lookup: CDR1 MDHEN, CDR2 SYDVKM. This CDR3 region has 13 residues. The V gene end was trimmed by 8 bases and the J gene end by 4 bases; junction bases not matched to a gene: 3. CDR3 coding DNA: TGTGCCAGCCGGACTAGCGGGGAGTACGAGCAGTACTTC. This translates into CASRTSGEYEQYF.

V usage is TRBV6-5 and J usage is TRBJ2-7, with 10 bases lining up with TRBD1. V dropped 7 bases and J dropped 2; count of bases not matched to a gene: 5. Germline values: CDR1 MNHEY, CDR2 SVGAGI. The CDR3 has 14 amino acids. The CDR3 reads CASNLGQGPYEQYF. The DNA of the CDR3 is TGTGCCAGCAACCTGGGACAGGGGCCCTACGAGCAGTACTTC.

This chain links TRBV7-3 with TRBJ2-2, with D tentatively TRBD1 (5 bases). The ends were cut back, 6 bases at V and 4 bases at J, with 12 bases in the middle. The CDR3 extends over 14 amino acids. Germline V gives CDR1 SGHTA, CDR2 FQGTGA. For the CDR3, the DNA is TGTGCCAGCAGTCTGGGGCTATCCACCGGGGAGCTGTTTTTT. This codes for CASSLGLSTGELFF.

This clone was detected once. The chain uses TRBV28 and TRBJ2-3, with TRBD2 as a possible D gene (5 bases). CDR1 MDHEN and CDR2 SYDVKM come from the germline V gene. The CDR3 has 14 residues. Deletions cut 4 bases from V and 0 bases from J, with 8 bases between. The CDR3, as DNA: TGTGCCAGCAGTTGGGGAGTCAGCACAGATACGCAGTATTTT. Protein sequence: CASSWGVSTDTQYF.

This rearrangement joins TRBV25-1 to TRBJ1-2; 10 bases agree with TRBD1. The CDR3 has 12 amino acids. V shed 8 bases, J shed 8 bases, and the junction held 5 bases outside the gene matches. CDR1 MGHDK and CDR2 SYGVNS come from the germline V gene. This CDR3 reads CASGMTGGGYTF. CDR3 nucleotides: TGTGCCAGCGGAATGACAGGGGGCGGCTACACCTTC.